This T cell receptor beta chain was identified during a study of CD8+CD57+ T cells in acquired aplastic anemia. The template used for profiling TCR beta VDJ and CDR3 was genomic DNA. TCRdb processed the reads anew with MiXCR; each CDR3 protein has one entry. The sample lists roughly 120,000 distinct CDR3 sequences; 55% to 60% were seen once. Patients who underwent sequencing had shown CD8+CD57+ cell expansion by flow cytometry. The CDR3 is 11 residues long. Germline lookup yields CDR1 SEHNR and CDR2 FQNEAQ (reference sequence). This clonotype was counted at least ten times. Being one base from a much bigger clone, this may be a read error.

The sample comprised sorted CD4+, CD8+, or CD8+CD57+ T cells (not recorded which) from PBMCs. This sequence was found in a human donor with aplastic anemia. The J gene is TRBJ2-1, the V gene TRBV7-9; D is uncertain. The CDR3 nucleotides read TGTGCCAGCAGATCAAACAATGGGCAGTTCTTC. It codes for CASRSNNGQFF.